This T cell receptor (beta chain) is drawn from a study of shared clonotypes between healthy human individuals. Study-wide results and caveats: Compared with clonotypes that all four donors shared, non-shared clonotypes had lower generation probabilities.

On this clone: The target antigen is unknown.

The CDR3 is made up of 16 amino acids. V gave up 5 bases and J gave up 4 bases; unmatched junction bases: 10. Germline CDR1 reads SGHRS; CDR2 reads YFSETQ. TCRdb's table, derived via immunoSEQ multiplex PCR, lists solely in-frame clones and lacks some. The data show about 2.4 million clones, with under 95% seen just once and approximately 0.35% held by the top ten. The chain uses TRBV5-1 and TRBJ1-1, with 11 bases that match TRBD1. This TCR came from a man aged 18 to 30 in good health. Some clones in this sample may be carry-over from other donors' samples. The specimen was naive CD4+ T cells from PBMCs. The subset: CD45RA+ positively selected. As DNA, the CDR3 is TGCGCCAGCAGTCAAAGAAGCGGGACAGGGGGCACTGAAGCTTTCTTT. This encodes CASSQRSGTGGTEAFF.